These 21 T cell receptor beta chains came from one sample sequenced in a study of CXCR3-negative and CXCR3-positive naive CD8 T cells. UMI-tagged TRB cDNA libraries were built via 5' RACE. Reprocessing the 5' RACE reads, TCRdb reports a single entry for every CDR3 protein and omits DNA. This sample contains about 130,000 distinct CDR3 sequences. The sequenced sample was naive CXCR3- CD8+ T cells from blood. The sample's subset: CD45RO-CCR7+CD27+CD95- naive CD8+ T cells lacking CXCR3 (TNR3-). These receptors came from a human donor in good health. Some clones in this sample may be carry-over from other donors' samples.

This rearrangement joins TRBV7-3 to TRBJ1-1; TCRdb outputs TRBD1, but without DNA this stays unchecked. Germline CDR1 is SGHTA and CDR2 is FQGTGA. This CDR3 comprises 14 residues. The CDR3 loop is CASSPGGEGTEAFF. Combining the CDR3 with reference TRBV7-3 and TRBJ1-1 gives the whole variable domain GAGVSQTPSNKVTEKGKYVELRCDPISGHTALYWYRQSLGQGPEFLIYFQGTGAADDSGLPNDRFFAVRPEGSVSTLKIQRTERGDSAVYLCASSPGGEGTEAFFGQGTRLTVV.

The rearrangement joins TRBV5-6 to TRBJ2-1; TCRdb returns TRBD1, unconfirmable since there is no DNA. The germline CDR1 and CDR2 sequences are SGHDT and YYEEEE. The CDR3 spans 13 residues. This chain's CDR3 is CASSKGGSNEQFF. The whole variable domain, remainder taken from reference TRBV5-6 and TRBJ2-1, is DAGVTQSPTHLIKTRGQQVTLRCSPKSGHDTVSWYQQALGQGPQFIFQYYEEEERQRGNFPDRFSGHQFPNYSSELNVNALLLGDSALYLCASSKGGSNEQFFGPGTRLTVL.

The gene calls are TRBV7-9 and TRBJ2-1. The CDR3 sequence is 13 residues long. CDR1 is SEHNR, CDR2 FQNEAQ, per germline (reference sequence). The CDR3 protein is CASTSGWRYEQFF.

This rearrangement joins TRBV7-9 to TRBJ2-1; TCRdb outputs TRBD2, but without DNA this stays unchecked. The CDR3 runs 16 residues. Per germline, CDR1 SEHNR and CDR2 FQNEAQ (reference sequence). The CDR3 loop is CASSRRLAGPYNEQFF.

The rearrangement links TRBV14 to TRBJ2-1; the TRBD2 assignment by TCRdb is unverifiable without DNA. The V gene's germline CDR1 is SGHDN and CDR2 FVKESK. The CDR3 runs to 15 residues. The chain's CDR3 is CASSQVRLAGGEQFF.

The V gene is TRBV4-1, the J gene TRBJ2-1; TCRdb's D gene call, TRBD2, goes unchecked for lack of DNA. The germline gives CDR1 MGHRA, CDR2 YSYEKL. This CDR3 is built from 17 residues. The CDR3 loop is CASSPSPRAGVVNEQFF.

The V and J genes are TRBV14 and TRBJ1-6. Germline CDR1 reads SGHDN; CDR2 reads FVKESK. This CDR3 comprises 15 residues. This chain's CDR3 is CASSGRLNVDSPLHF.

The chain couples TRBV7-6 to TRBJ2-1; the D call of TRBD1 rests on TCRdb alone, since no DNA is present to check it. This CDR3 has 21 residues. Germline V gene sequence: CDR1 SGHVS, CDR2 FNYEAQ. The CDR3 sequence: CASSPQGGGEIRPSSYNEQFF.

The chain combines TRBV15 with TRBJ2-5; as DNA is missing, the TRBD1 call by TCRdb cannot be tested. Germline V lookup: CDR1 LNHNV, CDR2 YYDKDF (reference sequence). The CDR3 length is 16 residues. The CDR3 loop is CATSRDRGVAKETQYF.

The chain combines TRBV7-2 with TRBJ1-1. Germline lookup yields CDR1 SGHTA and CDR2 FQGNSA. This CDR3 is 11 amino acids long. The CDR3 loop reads CASGVGTEAFF.

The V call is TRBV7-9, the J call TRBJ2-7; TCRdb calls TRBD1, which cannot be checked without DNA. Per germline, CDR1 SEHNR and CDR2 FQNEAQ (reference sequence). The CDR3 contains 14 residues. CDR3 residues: CASSEPGDPYEQYF.

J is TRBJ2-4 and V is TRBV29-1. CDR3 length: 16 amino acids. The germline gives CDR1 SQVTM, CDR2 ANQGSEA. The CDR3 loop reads CSVPTGRLLAKNIQYF. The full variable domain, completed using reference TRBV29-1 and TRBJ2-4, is SAVISQKPSRDICQRGTSLTIQCQVDSQVTMMFWYRQQPGQSLTLIATANQGSEATYESGFVIDKFPISRPNLTFSTLTVSNMSPEDSSIYLCSVPTGRLLAKNIQYFGAGTRLSVL.

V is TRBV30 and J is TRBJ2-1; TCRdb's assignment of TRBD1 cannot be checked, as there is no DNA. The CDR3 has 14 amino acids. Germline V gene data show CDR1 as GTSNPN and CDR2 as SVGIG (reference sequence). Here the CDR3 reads CAWSGGDTYNEQFF.

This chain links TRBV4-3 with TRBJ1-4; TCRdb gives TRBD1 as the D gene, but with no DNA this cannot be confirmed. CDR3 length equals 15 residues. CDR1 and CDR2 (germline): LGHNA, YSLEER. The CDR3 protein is CASSPMTGVNEKLFF.

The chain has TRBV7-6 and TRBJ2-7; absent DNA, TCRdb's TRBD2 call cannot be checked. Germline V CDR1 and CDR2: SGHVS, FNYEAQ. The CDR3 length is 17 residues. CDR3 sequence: CASSLGALRGRIDEQYF.

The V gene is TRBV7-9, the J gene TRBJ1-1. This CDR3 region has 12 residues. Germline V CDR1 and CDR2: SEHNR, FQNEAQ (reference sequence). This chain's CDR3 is CASSSSNTEAFF.

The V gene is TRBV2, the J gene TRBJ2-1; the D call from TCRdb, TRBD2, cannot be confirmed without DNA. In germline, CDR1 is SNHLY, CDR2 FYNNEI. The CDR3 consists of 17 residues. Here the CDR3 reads CASSPRGSGSLYNEQFF.

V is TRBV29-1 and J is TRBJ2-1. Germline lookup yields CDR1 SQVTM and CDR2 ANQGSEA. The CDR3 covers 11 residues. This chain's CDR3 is CSADYLREQFF.

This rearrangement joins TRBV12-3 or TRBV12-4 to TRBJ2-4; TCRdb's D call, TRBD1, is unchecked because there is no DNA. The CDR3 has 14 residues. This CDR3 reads CATTKGHLGDIQYF.

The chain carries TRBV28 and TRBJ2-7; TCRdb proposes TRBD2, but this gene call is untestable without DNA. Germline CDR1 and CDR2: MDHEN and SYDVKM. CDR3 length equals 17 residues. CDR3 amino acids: CASSRPGLGLAGGEQYF. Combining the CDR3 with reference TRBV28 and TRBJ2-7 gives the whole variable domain DVKVTQSSRYLVKRTGEKVFLECVQDMDHENMFWYRQDPGLGLRLIYFSYDVKMKEKGDIPEGYSVSREKKERFSLILESASTNQTSMYLCASSRPGLGLAGGEQYFGPGTRLTVT.

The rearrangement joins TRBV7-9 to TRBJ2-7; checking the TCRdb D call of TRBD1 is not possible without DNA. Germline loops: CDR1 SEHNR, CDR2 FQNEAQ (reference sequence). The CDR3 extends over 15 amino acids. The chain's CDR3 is CASSASGTGVYEQYF. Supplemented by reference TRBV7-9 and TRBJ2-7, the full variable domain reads DTGVSQNPRHKITKRGQNVTFRCDPISEHNRLYWYRQTLGQGPEFLTYFQNEAQLEKSRLLSDRFSAERPKGSFSTLEIQRTEQGDSAMYLCASSASGTGVYEQYFGPGTRLTVT.